This T cell receptor beta chain stems from a study of blood T cells in healthy people across ages. Study background: Template switching captured about one barcoded beta molecule per two T cells. Study conclusions and caveats: Unsorted PBMCs blocked a conclusive comparison of naive and antigen-experienced cells. Both higher diversity and more naive CD4+ cells marked long-lived donors when set against aged donors.

They isolated at least 6 million PBMCs from each sample. Comment on this clonotype: The antigen is undetermined.

Alongside a J-beta primer mix, a sample-barcoded 5' primer served in a second PCR lasting about 7 to 11 cycles. Each CDR3 protein gets one entry after TCRdb re-called the 5' RACE reads with MiXCR. The sample consists of about 680,000 distinct CDR3 sequences, approximately 49% of them appearing once. The clonotype originates from a woman aged 60-75 years in good health. Sequenced material: blood.

CDR3 sequence: CASSVGQGVNSPLHF. In DNA form, the CDR3 reads TGTGCCAGCAGCGTAGGACAGGGGGTAAATTCACCCCTCCACTTT. The gene calls are TRBV9 and TRBJ1-6; 9 positions agree with TRBD1. Germline values: CDR1 SGDLS, CDR2 YYNGEE. The CDR3 contains 15 residues. J gave up 7 bases and V 0 bases, and 2 bases lay outside the gene matches.